The 20 T cell receptor beta chains in this list originate from one sample, sequenced in a study of shared clonotypes between healthy human individuals. This table comes from immunoSEQ multiplex PCR, and its TCRdb copy is limited to in-frame clones, with some not included. The table lists about 2.3 million clones, approximately 93% of them singletons. The sequenced material came from naive CD4+ T cells from PBMCs. Noted subset: CD45RA+ positively selected. The receptors here all came from a man younger than 30 in good health. Some clones in this sample may be carry-over from other donors' samples.

The chain joins TRBV7-2 to TRBJ1-2, with 8 positions matching TRBD1. Trimming removed 3 bases from V and 7 bases from J; junction bases left unmatched: 7. The CDR3 is 14 amino acids. CDR1 and CDR2 from the germline V gene are SGHTA and FQGNSA. The DNA of the CDR3 is TGTGCCAGCAGCTTTGGGCAGGGGGCTAGTGGCTACACCTTC. Translation: CASSFGQGASGYTF.

The rearrangement uses TRBV9 and TRBJ1-2; no definite D call. This CDR3 has 15 amino acids. V shed 0 bases and J shed 5 bases, with 14 bases lying between them. CDR1 and CDR2 (germline): SGDLS, YYNGEE. Written as DNA, the CDR3 is TGTGCCAGCAGCGTAGAGGGCCAAACCGGGTATGGCTACACCTTC. This gives the protein CASSVEGQTGYGYTF.

The chain has TRBV7-3 and TRBJ2-5, with a possible D match to TRBD1 (6 bases). This CDR3 spans 16 amino acids. Trimming took 3 bases from V and 7 from J, leaving 21 bases between them. Germline CDR1 is SGHTA and CDR2 is FQGTGA. The CDR3 bases are TGTGCCAGCAGCTTGGGCCCTGCAGGGGTGAGCGGGACCCAGTACTTC. It is translated as CASSLGPAGVSGTQYF.

The V gene is TRBV15, the J gene TRBJ2-1, with 9 bases aligning to TRBD1. V dropped 0 bases and J dropped 6; count of bases not matched to a gene: 6. The CDR3 loop spans 16 amino acids. Germline V gene lookup returns CDR1 LNHNV and CDR2 YYDKDF (reference sequence). DNA for the CDR3: TGTGCCACCAGCAGAGATGCGGGACAGGGCTTCAATGAGCAGTTCTTC. Protein sequence: CATSRDAGQGFNEQFF.

V and J are TRBV6-5 and TRBJ1-1; maybe TRBD1 (5 bases). Germline V CDR1 and CDR2: MNHEY, SVGAGI. Trimming removed 6 bases from V and 1 base from J, with 12 bases in between. The CDR3 loop spans 14 amino acids. The CDR3 spells CASRSGGGNTEAFF. CDR3 in DNA: TGTGCCAGCAGATCGGGGGGTGGGAACACTGAAGCTTTCTTT.

This clone was observed once. The CDR3 sequence: CASSMDRGEDTQYF. The CDR3 DNA sequence: TGTGCCAGCAGCATGGACAGGGGGGAAGATACGCAGTATTTT. The chain uses TRBV2 and TRBJ2-3; 10 bases fit TRBD1. The ends lost 6 bases at V and 5 bases at J; junction bases unmatched: 5. CDR3 size: 14 residues. Germline CDR1 and CDR2: SNHLY and FYNNEI. The entire variable domain, with the rest obtained from reference TRBV2 and TRBJ2-3, is as follows: EPEVTQTPSHQVTQMGQEVILRCVPISNHLYFYWYRQILGQKVEFLVSFYNNEISEKSEIFDDQFSVERPDGSNFTLKIRSTKLEDSAMYFCASSMDRGEDTQYFGPGTRLTVL.

This sequence joins TRBV7-9 and TRBJ2-1; D uncertain. Germline CDR1 SEHNR, CDR2 FQNEAQ (reference sequence). The CDR3 length is 14 residues. Deletions cut 3 bases from V and 4 bases from J, with 10 bases between. CDR3 DNA: TGTGCCAGCAGCTTCGACGGAACTTACAATGAGCAGTTCTTC. It specifies CASSFDGTYNEQFF.

This chain's CDR3 is CASSRSQGRPETQYF. The CDR3 DNA reads TGTGCCAGCAGCCGGTCCCAGGGCAGGCCAGAGACCCAGTACTTC. This chain joins TRBV28 and TRBJ2-5, with D perhaps matching TRBD1 (5 bases). Germline V gives CDR1 MDHEN, CDR2 SYDVKM. V was shortened by 6 bases and J by 4 bases, with 18 bases between the two germline ends. CDR3 length equals 15 residues.

This chain links TRBV7-9 with TRBJ2-5; D unclear. This CDR3 contains 13 residues. Germline lookup yields CDR1 SEHNR and CDR2 FQNEAQ (reference sequence). V gave up 2 bases and J gave up 2 bases, with 6 bases separating them. This chain's CDR3 is CASSLSQQETQYF. The DNA for the CDR3 is TGTGCCAGCAGCTTATCACAGCAAGAGACCCAGTACTTC. The full variable domain, in which reference TRBV7-9 and TRBJ2-5 provide the parts outside the CDR3, is DTGVSQNPRHKITKRGQNVTFRCDPISEHNRLYWYRQTLGQGPEFLTYFQNEAQLEKSRLLSDRFSAERPKGSFSTLEIQRTEQGDSAMYLCASSLSQQETQYFGPGTRLLVL.

Of note for this clone: This same CDR3 is encoded by further DNA sequences in the sample. The rearrangement links TRBV5-1 to TRBJ2-2, with no clear D. The CDR3 covers 14 residues. Trimming stripped 1 base from V and 2 bases from J, with 6 bases between. CDR1 and CDR2 from the germline V gene are SGHRS and YFSETQ. This chain's CDR3 is CASSLIVNTGELFF. In DNA form, the CDR3 reads TGCGCCAGCAGCTTGATAGTAAACACCGGGGAGCTGTTTTTT.

The chain joins TRBV7-2 to TRBJ2-1; D unclear. Germline V gene lookup returns CDR1 SGHTA and CDR2 FQGNSA. Trimming stripped 4 bases from V and 10 bases from J, with 17 bases between. CDR3 size: 14 residues. DNA of the CDR3: TGTGCCAGCAGCTACACCGGATCCTCCGGGGAGCAGTTCTTC. Translating it yields CASSYTGSSGEQFF.

A single count supports this clone. The rearrangement joins TRBV11-3 to TRBJ2-2, with D hard to call. The germline CDR1 and CDR2 sequences are SGHNT and YENEEA. The CDR3 extends over 18 amino acids. Trimming cost V 5 bases and J 0 bases, with 19 bases left between them. The DNA of the CDR3 is TGTGCCAGCAGCCCCTCAAAAATGGCACGCCCGAACACCGGGGAGCTGTTTTTT. Encoded protein: CASSPSKMARPNTGELFF.

The V gene is TRBV5-4, the J gene TRBJ2-7, with D perhaps matching TRBD1 (6 bases). Germline CDR1 reads SGHNT; CDR2 reads YYREEE (reference sequence). The ends were cut back, 4 bases at V and 6 bases at J, with 14 bases in the middle. This CDR3 has 13 residues. CDR3 sequence (DNA): TGTGCCAGCAGCGAACAGGGTTCCGCCGAGCAGTACTTC. Translated, it gives CASSEQGSAEQYF.

This sequence joins TRBV7-9 and TRBJ2-3; TRBD2 might be the D (5 bases). V was clipped by 4 bases and J by 0 bases, with 11 bases between them. Germline CDR1 and CDR2: SEHNR and FQNEAQ (reference sequence). This CDR3 is 15 amino acids long. The CDR3 here is CASSSQRTSTDTQYF. The DNA for the CDR3 is TGTGCCAGCAGCTCCCAACGGACTAGCACAGATACGCAGTATTTT.

The chain has TRBV21-1 and TRBJ2-1; no DNA check was done on the table's D call, TRBD2. TRBV21-1 is labeled a pseudogene. The length of the CDR3 is 16 residues. The CDR3: CASSKVPAGVLCEQFF. The CDR3 nucleotides are TGTGCCAGCAGCAAAGTTCCAGCGGGAGTGCTGTGTGAGCAGTTCTTC.

With regard to this clone: Other DNA sequences in the sample encode the same CDR3. This chain connects TRBV5-1 to TRBJ1-5, with 9 bases lining up with TRBD1. V shed 0 bases and J 4 bases; nucleotides not matched to a gene: 2. This CDR3 region has 15 residues. Germline V CDR1 and CDR2: SGHRS, YFSETQ. DNA of the CDR3: TGCGCCAGCAGCTTGGGGGACAGGGTTAATCAGCCCCAGCATTTT. It yields the protein CASSLGDRVNQPQHF. The full variable domain, rest sourced from reference TRBV5-1 and TRBJ1-5, is KAGVTQTPRYLIKTRGQQVTLSCSPISGHRSVSWYQQTPGQGLQFLFEYFSETQRNKGNFPGRFSGRQFSNSRSEMNVSTLELGDSALYLCASSLGDRVNQPQHFGDGTRLSIL.

The chain joins TRBV19 to TRBJ2-5; D call uncertain. Germline V gives CDR1 LNHDA, CDR2 SQIVND (reference sequence). Trimming took off 2 bases at V and 1 base at J, with 5 bases between the two ends. The CDR3 length is 13 residues. DNA for the CDR3: TGTGCCAGTAGTATACATGGCCAAGAGACCCAGTACTTC. Translation gives CASSIHGQETQYF.

The chain employs TRBV28 and TRBJ1-2; D is perhaps TRBD1 (5 bases). V was pared by 8 bases and J by 8 bases, with 30 bases between. The CDR3 has 17 amino acids. The V gene's germline CDR1 is MDHEN and CDR2 SYDVKM. The CDR3 spells CASRGGGGGGSLEGYTF. DNA of the CDR3: TGTGCCAGCCGAGGTGGGGGAGGTGGTGGGTCACTAGAGGGCTACACCTTC.

CDR3 loop: CASSERGQGQETQYF. DNA for the CDR3: TGTGCCAGCAGTGAACGAGGACAGGGCCAAGAGACCCAGTACTTC. The rearrangement links TRBV6-1 to TRBJ2-5, with 8 bases lining up with TRBD1. Germline loops: CDR1 MNHNS, CDR2 SASEGT. J gave up 1 base and V 2 bases, and 3 bases lay outside the gene matches. The CDR3 is made up of 15 amino acids.

V usage is TRBV5-1 and J usage is TRBJ2-7; D gene unclear. The CDR3 is 15 residues long. Germline CDR1 is SGHRS and CDR2 is YFSETQ. V shed 0 bases and J shed 2 bases, with 12 bases lying between them. The CDR3 loop reads CASSLGLAITYEQYF. DNA of the CDR3: TGCGCCAGCAGCTTGGGGTTAGCTATTACCTACGAGCAGTACTTC.